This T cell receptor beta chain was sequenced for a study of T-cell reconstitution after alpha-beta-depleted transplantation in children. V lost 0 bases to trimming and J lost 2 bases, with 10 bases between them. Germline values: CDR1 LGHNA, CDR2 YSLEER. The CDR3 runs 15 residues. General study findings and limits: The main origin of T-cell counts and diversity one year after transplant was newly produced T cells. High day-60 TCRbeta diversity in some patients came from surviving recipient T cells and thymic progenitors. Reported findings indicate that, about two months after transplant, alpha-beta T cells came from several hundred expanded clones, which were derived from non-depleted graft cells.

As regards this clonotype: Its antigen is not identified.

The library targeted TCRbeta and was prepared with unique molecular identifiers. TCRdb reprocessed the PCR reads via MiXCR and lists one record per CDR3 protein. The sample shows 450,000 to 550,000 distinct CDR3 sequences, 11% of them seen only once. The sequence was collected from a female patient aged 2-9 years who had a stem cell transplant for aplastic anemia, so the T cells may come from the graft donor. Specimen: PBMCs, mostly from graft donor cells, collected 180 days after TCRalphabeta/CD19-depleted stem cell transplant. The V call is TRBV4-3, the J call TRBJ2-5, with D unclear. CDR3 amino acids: CASSQERQAQETQYF. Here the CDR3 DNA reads TGCGCCAGCAGCCAAGAAAGGCAGGCACAAGAGACCCAGTACTTC.